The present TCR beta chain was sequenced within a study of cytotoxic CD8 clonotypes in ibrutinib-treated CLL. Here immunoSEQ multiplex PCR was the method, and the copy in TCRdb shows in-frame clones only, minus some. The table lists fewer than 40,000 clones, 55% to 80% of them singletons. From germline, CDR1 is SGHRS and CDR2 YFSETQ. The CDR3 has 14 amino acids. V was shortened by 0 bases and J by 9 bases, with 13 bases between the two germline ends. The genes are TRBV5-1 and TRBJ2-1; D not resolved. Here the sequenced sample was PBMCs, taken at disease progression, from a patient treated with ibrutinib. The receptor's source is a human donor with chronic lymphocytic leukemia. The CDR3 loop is CASSLAAAFGEQFF. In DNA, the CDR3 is TGCGCCAGCAGCTTGGCCGCGGCGTTTGGTGAGCAGTTCTTC.